This T cell receptor beta chain was identified in a study of blood T cell repertoires in COVID-19. At the level of the study: Two negative PCRs, clearance, or symptom resolution had been documented for recovered Cohort 3 donors. PBMCs, B-cell-depleted T cells, or T cells were the source of the cDNA or gDNA that made up the material.

Generated by immunoSEQ multiplex PCR, the TCRdb table keeps only in-frame clones and is missing some. The sample lists a few hundred thousand clones; roughly nine tenths were seen once. Across over 20 US areas, participants ranged in age from 18 to 89 years. As to this clone: A read error is likely, as this CDR3 ends without the conserved phenylalanine or tryptophan. The limits of the CDR3 on the DNA are not certain, so only TCRdb's listed CDR3 is given.

The germline V gene has CDR1 LGHNA and CDR2 YSLEER. The CDR3 length equals 11 residues, ends included. The chain carries TRBV4-3 and TRBJ1-6; the table's D call, TRBD1, was not checked against the DNA. What was sequenced was PBMCs or T cells enriched from blood (not recorded which). The clonotype was recovered from a woman between 45 and 60 years old in a cohort exposed to, infected with or recovered from COVID-19 (not recorded which). The CDR3 protein is CASSQDSQGGL.